This T cell receptor (beta chain) was recovered during a study of blood T cell repertoires in COVID-19. About the study: In each case, the material was cDNA or gDNA derived from T cells, B-cell-depleted T cells, or PBMCs.

As processed by the authors: Estimation of nucleated cell counts relied on the amplification of reference gene primers. Assay: immunoSEQ multiplex PCR; the TCRdb copy retains only in-frame clones and omits some. V, J and clone size were drawn from that table, and D and trimming were deduced from the DNA. The data show just under 60,000 clones, roughly four fifths seen once. Patients of the Seattle cohort, enrolled during active infection, were followed longitudinally. J gave up 5 bases and V 8 bases, and 8 bases lay outside the gene matches. Germline assignment: CDR1 WSHSY and CDR2 SAAADI. CDR3 length: 13 amino acids.

This sequence joins TRBV10-2 and TRBJ1-2; TRBD1 agrees at 7 bases. The sequenced sample consisted of peripheral blood. The TCR comes from a man of 80 years or more with COVID-19, enrolled during active disease. This CDR3 reads CASCGTATYGYTF. CDR3 DNA: TGCGCCAGCTGCGGGACAGCAACTTATGGCTACACCTTC.